The 20 T cell receptor beta chains below were found in one sample sequenced in a study of T cell responses to AZD1222 COVID-19 vaccine. Data came from immunoSEQ multiplex PCR; TCRdb stores just in-frame clones and leaves some out. The sample carries some 190,000 clones, 75% to 90% recorded once. This sample comprised peripheral blood, obtained on day 0 of AZD1222 vaccination. The receptor source for this set is an adult in good health.

This clone was counted a single time. The chain has TRBV3-1 (or the pseudogene TRBV3-2) and TRBJ2-7; possible D gene TRBD2, 5 bases. This CDR3 region has 12 residues. Per the germline V gene, CDR1 is LGHDT and CDR2 is YNNKEL (reference sequence). Trimming removed 5 bases from V and 6 bases from J, with 11 bases in between. The CDR3 DNA follows: TGTGCCAGCAGCTCCGAGGGTGGCGAGCAGTACGTC. Amino acid sequence: CASSSEGGEQYV.

V gene TRBV6-5 combines with J gene TRBJ1-1; 9 positions match TRBD1. Germline V CDR1 and CDR2: MNHEY, SVGAGI. The trim removed 8 bases at V and 4 bases at J, leaving 5 bases unmatched. This CDR3 region has 13 residues. This CDR3 reads CASDRGEGTEAFF. In nucleotides, the CDR3 is TGTGCCAGCGACAGGGGGGAGGGCACTGAAGCTTTCTTT.

The rearrangement links TRBV5-5 to TRBJ1-2; 8 bases map to TRBD1. The V and J ends lost 2 bases and 7 bases, in that order; junction bases with no gene match: 4. In germline, CDR1 is SGHKS, CDR2 YYEKEE (reference sequence). The CDR3 is 13 amino acids. CDR3: CASSFATGGGYTF. The CDR3 DNA is TGTGCCAGCAGCTTCGCTACAGGGGGTGGCTACACCTTC.

The chain carries TRBV28 and TRBJ2-5, with D possibly matching TRBD1 (7 bases). The CDR3 is made up of 14 amino acids. CDR1 and CDR2 (germline): MDHEN, SYDVKM. Trimming stripped 6 bases from V and 6 bases from J, with 17 bases between. CDR3 residues: CASRRGTAGKTQYF. Here the CDR3 DNA reads TGTGCCAGCAGACGGGGGACAGCAGGGAAGACCCAGTACTTC.

The chain has TRBV7-2 and TRBJ2-1; 7 positions agree with TRBD2. The CDR3 consists of 15 residues. The germline V gene encodes CDR1 SGHTA and CDR2 FQGNSA. J gave up 9 bases and V 5 bases, and 13 bases lay outside the gene matches. CDR3 in DNA: TGTGCCAGCAGCAACCGATGGACGGGGGGTAGTGAGCAGTTCTTC. Translation gives CASSNRWTGGSEQFF.

This clone was seen just once. The chain recombines TRBV7-9 with TRBJ1-4, with 8 bases fitting TRBD1. Unmatched junction bases numbered 5, after V lost 5 bases and J lost 6 bases. This CDR3 has 14 amino acids. Germline loops: CDR1 SEHNR, CDR2 FQNEAQ (reference sequence). The CDR3 region has the DNA TGTGCCAGCAGCACGGGACAGGCTCATGAAAAACTGTTTTTT. Its protein is CASSTGQAHEKLFF.

The chain combines TRBV19 with TRBJ2-1, with a possible D match to TRBD1 (6 bases). Germline V gene lookup returns CDR1 LNHDA and CDR2 SQIVND (reference sequence). V gave up 0 bases and J gave up 4 bases, with 13 bases separating them. CDR3 length: 16 amino acids. For the CDR3, the DNA is TGTGCCAGTAGTATAGACCGGGACATCGTTTACAATGAGCAGTTCTTC. Translated: CASSIDRDIVYNEQFF.

The table lists this clone with a few counts. This chain uses TRBV7-3 with TRBJ2-6, with no clear D. CDR1 SGHTA and CDR2 FQGTGA come from the germline V gene. This CDR3 has 14 residues. The V and J ends lost 1 base and 2 bases respectively, with 3 bases between them. CDR3 amino acids: CASSLMAGANVLTF. The CDR3 nucleotides are TGTGCCAGCAGCTTAATGGCTGGGGCCAACGTCCTGACTTTC.

CDR3 sequence reads: CASGDREGEKLFF. The CDR3 nucleotides are TGTGCCAGCGGGGACAGGGAGGGTGAAAAACTGTTTTTT. V and J are TRBV27 and TRBJ1-4, with TRBD1 matching over 9 bases. Germline lookup yields CDR1 MNHEY and CDR2 SMNVEV (reference sequence). This CDR3 spans 13 amino acids. V lost 8 bases to trimming and J lost 7 bases; unmatched junction nucleotides: 5.

The gene calls are TRBV5-4 and TRBJ2-7; D gene ambiguous. This CDR3 is 14 amino acids long. V was clipped by 4 bases and J by 2 bases, with 13 bases between them. Germline V gene lookup returns CDR1 SGHNT and CDR2 YYREEE (reference sequence). This CDR3 reads CASSTPDGAYEQYV. In DNA form, the CDR3 reads TGTGCCAGCAGCACACCAGACGGAGCCTACGAGCAGTACGTC.

The chain links TRBV5-5 to TRBJ2-5; TRBD2 matches 8 bases. The CDR3 is made up of 18 amino acids. The J segment lost 5 bases and the V segment lost 3 bases, leaving 18 bases of the junction unmatched. The V gene's germline CDR1 is SGHKS and CDR2 YYEKEE (reference sequence). For the CDR3, the DNA is TGTGCCAGCAGCTCACATGACCTGGGCGGGGGGTTATCGGAGACCCAGTACTTC. Translated: CASSSHDLGGGLSETQYF.

The chain joins TRBV7-6 to TRBJ2-1; possibly TRBD1 for D (6 bases). The germline V gene has CDR1 SGHVS and CDR2 FNYEAQ. V was trimmed by 5 bases and J by 4 bases, leaving 15 bases between them. CDR3 size: 15 residues. CDR3 coding DNA: TGTGCCAGCAGCCACGGGACACCAATTTACAATGAGCAGTTCTTC. This translates into CASSHGTPIYNEQFF.

The genes are TRBV15 and TRBJ1-4; D is unresolved. Germline-derived CDR1 and CDR2 are LNHNV and YYDKDF (reference sequence). This CDR3 has 12 amino acids. The V end lost 3 bases, the J end lost 8 bases, and 7 bases lay between the germline ends. Here the CDR3 reads CATSRDSEKLFF. The CDR3 DNA reads TGTGCCACCAGCAGGGACTCGGAAAAACTGTTTTTT.

This sequence joins TRBV29-1 and TRBJ1-2; 7 bases are a match to TRBD1. This CDR3 region has 17 residues. The V gene end was trimmed by 5 bases and the J gene end by 8 bases; junction bases not matched to a gene: 23. CDR1 is SQVTM, CDR2 ANQGSEA, per germline. The CDR3 bases are TGCAGCGTTATTCCGATCGTGGGGAAGGGGGCGCTTTTAGGCTACACCTTC. Encoded protein: CSVIPIVGKGALLGYTF.

V usage is TRBV5-4 and J usage is TRBJ1-3; D perhaps matches TRBD1 (6 bases). The germline V and J ends were trimmed by 4 bases and 4 bases, with 15 bases remaining between them. The CDR3 sequence is 15 residues long. Germline V gives CDR1 SGHNT, CDR2 YYREEE (reference sequence). CDR3 sequence: CASSIQGPSGNTIYF. The CDR3 DNA sequence: TGTGCCAGCAGCATACAGGGCCCCTCCGGAAACACCATATATTTT.

The table lists this clone with a count of one. The chain recombines TRBV19 with TRBJ1-2; D remains ambiguous. The V end lost 3 bases, the J end lost 0 bases, and 5 bases lay between the germline ends. The CDR3 is 13 amino acids. The germline gives CDR1 LNHDA, CDR2 SQIVND (reference sequence). The CDR3 loop is CASSIVANYGYTF. The CDR3 DNA is TGTGCCAGTAGTATCGTGGCTAACTATGGCTACACCTTC.

This clone occurred once. One end of the junction varies from germline; a read error may be responsible. The chain employs TRBV27 and TRBJ2-7; TRBD1 matches 8 bases. Per the germline V gene, CDR1 is MNHEY and CDR2 is SMNVEV (reference sequence). This CDR3 is 15 amino acids long. The CDR3 loop is CASSPSTGDSNEQYF. CDR3 coding DNA: TGTGCCAGCAGTCCCTCGACAGGGGACTCCAACGAGCAGTACTTC.

J is TRBJ1-3 and V is TRBV29-1; D is possibly TRBD1 (5 bases). Germline CDR1 SQVTM, CDR2 ANQGSEA. The CDR3 has 13 amino acids. With 4 bases removed from V and 2 bases from J, the gap between germline ends came to 9 bases. The CDR3 reads CSVVAGPGNTIYF. CDR3 bases: TGCAGCGTTGTTGCGGGGCCTGGAAACACCATATATTTT.

This clone occurred once. This rearrangement joins TRBV2 to TRBJ1-5; D might be TRBD1 (5 bases). Looked up from germline, CDR1 is SNHLY and CDR2 is FYNNEI. This CDR3 comprises 13 residues. V was shortened by 4 bases and J by 3 bases, with 7 bases between the two germline ends. The CDR3 is CASSGQSNQPQHF. In nucleotides, the CDR3 is TGTGCCAGCAGTGGACAGTCCAATCAGCCCCAGCATTTT.

This chain links TRBV12-3 or TRBV12-4 with TRBJ2-1, with D unclear. Trimming cost V 2 bases and J 10 bases, with 6 bases left between them. The CDR3 has 11 residues. CDR3 residues: CASSLRLEQFF. The CDR3 DNA reads TGTGCCAGCAGTTTACGGTTGGAGCAGTTCTTC.